This record covers a single T cell receptor beta chain. This record belongs to a study of T cells in Graves' hyperthyroidism and ophthalmopathy. There were TCR beta CDR3 regions amplified from RNA transcripts. The HTBI primer set served for first-round RT-PCR of the TCR CDR3. From the multiplex PCR reads, TCRdb called clonotypes with MiXCR, one entry per CDR3 protein. The table records more than 500,000 distinct CDR3 sequences, 46% of them present only once. Exclusion of patients followed from uncontrolled infection, other autoimmune disease, pregnancy or lactation. The CDR3 is 14 residues long. Germline lookup yields CDR1 SSHAT and CDR2 FNYEAQ (reference sequence).

V usage is TRBV7-7 and J usage is TRBJ2-1; 7 nucleotides agree with TRBD2. The specimen sequenced was peripheral blood or thyroid tissue (not recorded which). The receptor's source is an adult woman with Graves' disease, either hyperthyroidism or ophthalmopathy (not recorded which). CDR3 sequence: CAGSSSSGYNEQFF. CDR3 coding DNA: TGTGCTGGCAGCTCTTCTAGCGGCTACAATGAGCAGTTCTTC.